Described below is a single T cell receptor beta chain sequence and its context. Its specificity is not known. This entry comes from a study of OX40 agonist ivuxolimab in advanced cancers. Study at large: Partial responses were seen in three patients, one with hepatocellular carcinoma and two with cutaneous melanoma.

Study-wide results and limits: Patients who responded partially at 0.1-3.0 mg/kg showed clonal expansion ranking among the lowest. Mean expanded clone counts were higher in CD8+ than CD4+ T cells.

The data were produced by immunoSEQ multiplex PCR, yet TCRdb's version contains in-frame clones alone and is incomplete. The table has about 53,000 clones, around 82% seen once. There are 12 residues in the CDR3. Trimming removed 6 bases at V and 3 bases at J, with 12 bases between. Germline lookup yields CDR1 SQVTM and CDR2 ANQGSEA. Here the sequenced sample was CD4+ or CD8+ T cells sorted from blood, taken in a trial of the OX40 agonist ivuxolimab. The clonotype was recovered from an adult with an advanced solid tumor such as melanoma, head and neck, liver or kidney cancer. The chain is built from TRBV29-1 and TRBJ2-7; weak D call: TRBD1 (7 bases). The CDR3 region is CSVEGQNYEQYF. Here the CDR3 DNA reads TGCAGCGTGGAGGGACAGAACTACGAGCAGTACTTC.